This TCR beta chain was sequenced in a study of blood T cell repertoires in COVID-19 (dated by TCRdb to 2020 to 2022). Background on the whole study: Collaborator samples came from the United States, Italy and Spain and covered acute and convalescent phases of COVID-19. Samples were obtained from the ongoing ImmuneRACE study (first 160 participants) and from some 1,200 subjects provided by 6 global collaborators. Nearly every sample came with metadata listing a de-identified subject ID, COVID-19 status, age in years and sex. Subjects who had been exposed to COVID-19, were actively infected with it, or had recovered from it provided the deeply sampled blood TCRbeta repertoires that made up the dataset. The material from the prospective study consisted of cDNA or gDNA derived from T cells, B-cell-depleted T cells, or PBMCs. The repertoires were released in a freely available public database meant as a resource for research on the immune response to SARS-CoV-2. HLA class I and class II types, where available, came from metadata supplied by the sample provider rather than from assay-based typing.

The immunoSEQ Assay, a bias-controlled multiplex PCR, was used to amplify TCRbeta CDR3 regions from genomic DNA. For the original study's pipeline: The number of nucleated cells in each sample was estimated from the amplification of reference gene primers within the assay. Sequence reads were collapsed and filtered to measure the absolute abundance of every unique TCRbeta CDR3 rearrangement. For each sample, productive Simpson clonality was calculated as the square root of Simpson's diversity index over productive rearrangements. TCRdb stores this immuneACCESS table with in-frame sequences only. Part of the clones is absent; in the studies checked, under half of the shortfall reflects unresolved V genes, and no reason is known for the rest. D and trimming were read from the DNA, whereas the V and J calls and clone size are those reported in that table. The sample profile shows over 100,000 clones; 87% of them were found once. The ten largest account for 2% to 3% of the sample.

There are 17 amino acids in the CDR3, from cysteine to phenylalanine inclusive. Only the CDR3 portion is preserved as DNA: 51 bases, with reading frame beginning at the first base. CDR1 and CDR2 were assigned from the germline V gene as SGHNT and YENEEA. V has 4 bases trimmed and J has 5 bases trimmed; junction bases matching no gene number 6. Each collaborating institution followed its own protocols to collect whole blood in K2EDTA tubes. For TCRbeta analysis, collaborators shipped samples as frozen whole blood, isolated PBMCs, or DNA extracted from either of those sample types. What the authors observed across the whole study: The amount of clinical and demographic metadata varied by source and participant and was provided uncurated.

With regard to this clone: No antigen is known for it. The record has no base qualities; no much larger clone is one base away.

The chain uses TRBV11-3 and TRBJ2-3, and 16 junction bases match TRBD2. The TCR comes from a man in his fifties or sixties with active COVID-19. Input material: peripheral blood. In nucleotide form, the sequence is TGTGCCAGCAGCTCGGGACTAGCGGGGGGGCCAGGAGATACGCAGTATTTT. Its protein is CASSSGLAGGPGDTQYF.